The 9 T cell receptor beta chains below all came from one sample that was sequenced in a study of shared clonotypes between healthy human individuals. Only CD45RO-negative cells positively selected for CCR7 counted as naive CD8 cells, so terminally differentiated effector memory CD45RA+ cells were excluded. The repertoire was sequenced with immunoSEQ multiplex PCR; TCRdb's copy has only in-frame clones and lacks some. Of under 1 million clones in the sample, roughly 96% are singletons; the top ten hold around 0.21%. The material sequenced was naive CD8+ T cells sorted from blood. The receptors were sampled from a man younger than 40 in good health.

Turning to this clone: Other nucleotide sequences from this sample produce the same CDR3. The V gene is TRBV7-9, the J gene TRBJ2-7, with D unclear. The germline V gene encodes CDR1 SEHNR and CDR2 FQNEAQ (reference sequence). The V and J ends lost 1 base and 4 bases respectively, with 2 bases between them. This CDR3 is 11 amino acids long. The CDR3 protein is CASSLDYEQYF. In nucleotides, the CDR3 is TGTGCCAGCAGCTTAGATTACGAGCAGTACTTC.

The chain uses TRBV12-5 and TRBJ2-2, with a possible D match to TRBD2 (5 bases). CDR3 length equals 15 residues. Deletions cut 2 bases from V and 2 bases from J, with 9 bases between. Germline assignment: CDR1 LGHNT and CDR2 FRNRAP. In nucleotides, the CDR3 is TGTGCTAGTGGTTTGATCCGGGGAAACACCGGGGAGCTGTTTTTT. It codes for CASGLIRGNTGELFF.

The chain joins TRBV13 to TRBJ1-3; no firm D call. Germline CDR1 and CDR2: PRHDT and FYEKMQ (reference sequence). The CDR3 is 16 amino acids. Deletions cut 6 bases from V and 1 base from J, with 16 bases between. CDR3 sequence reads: CASRDKKIASGNTIYF. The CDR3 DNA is TGTGCCAGCAGAGATAAAAAGATAGCGTCTGGAAACACCATATATTTT.

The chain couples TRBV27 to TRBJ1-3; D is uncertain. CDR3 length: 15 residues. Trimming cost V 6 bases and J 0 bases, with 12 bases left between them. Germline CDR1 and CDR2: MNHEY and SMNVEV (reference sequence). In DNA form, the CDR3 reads TGTGCCAGCAGCCCGTCCCGCTCCTCTGGAAACACCATATATTTT. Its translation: CASSPSRSSGNTIYF.

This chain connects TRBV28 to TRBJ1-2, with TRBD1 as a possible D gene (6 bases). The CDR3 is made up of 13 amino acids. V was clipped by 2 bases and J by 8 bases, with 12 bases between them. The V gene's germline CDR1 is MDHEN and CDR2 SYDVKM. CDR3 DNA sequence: TGTGCCAGCAGTTTACTGGGGGCGGGAGGCTACACCTTC. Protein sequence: CASSLLGAGGYTF.

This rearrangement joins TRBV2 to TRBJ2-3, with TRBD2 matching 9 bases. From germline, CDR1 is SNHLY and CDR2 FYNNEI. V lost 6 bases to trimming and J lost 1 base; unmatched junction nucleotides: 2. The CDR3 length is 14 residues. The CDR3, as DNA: TGTGCCAGCAGGACTAGCGGAGGCACAGATACGCAGTATTTT. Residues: CASRTSGGTDTQYF.

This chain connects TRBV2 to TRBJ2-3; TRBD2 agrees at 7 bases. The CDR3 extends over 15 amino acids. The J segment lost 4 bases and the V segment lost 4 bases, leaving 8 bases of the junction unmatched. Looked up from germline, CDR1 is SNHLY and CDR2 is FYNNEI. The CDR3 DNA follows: TGTGCCAGCAGTGGGCTAGCGGCCATCGCAGATACGCAGTATTTT. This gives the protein CASSGLAAIADTQYF.

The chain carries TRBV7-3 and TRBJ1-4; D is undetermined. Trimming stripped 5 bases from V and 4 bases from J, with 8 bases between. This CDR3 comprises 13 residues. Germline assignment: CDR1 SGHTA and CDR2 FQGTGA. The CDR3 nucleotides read TGTGCCAGCAGCCCCGGCGATAATGAAAAACTGTTTTTT. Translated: CASSPGDNEKLFF. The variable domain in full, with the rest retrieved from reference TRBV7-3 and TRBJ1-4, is GAGVSQTPSNKVTEKGKYVELRCDPISGHTALYWYRQSLGQGPEFLIYFQGTGAADDSGLPNDRFFAVRPEGSVSTLKIQRTERGDSAVYLCASSPGDNEKLFFGSGTQLSVL.

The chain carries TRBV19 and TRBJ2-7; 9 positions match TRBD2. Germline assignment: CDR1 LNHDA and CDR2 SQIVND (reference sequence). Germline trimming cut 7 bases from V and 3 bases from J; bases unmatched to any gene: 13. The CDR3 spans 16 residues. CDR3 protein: CASIVAGGPRHYEQYF. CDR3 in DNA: TGTGCCAGTATTGTTGCGGGAGGGCCTCGTCACTACGAGCAGTACTTC.